The next 2 T cell receptor beta chains were all read from a single sample in a study of blood T cell repertoires in COVID-19. Libraries were prepared by immunoSEQ multiplex PCR; TCRdb keeps only in-frame clonotypes and omits some of them. The table shows hundreds of thousands of clones, with nearly 90% occurring only once. Input material: peripheral blood. These receptors all stem from a man younger than 35 with active or convalescent COVID-19.

This clone was counted only a few times. The rearrangement joins TRBV6-5 to TRBJ1-1; 7 bases are a match to TRBD1. CDR1 is MNHEY, CDR2 SVGAGI, per germline. With V trimmed by 5 bases and J by 7 bases, 7 bases remained unmatched. This CDR3 has 13 residues. The CDR3 is CASSKRTGLEAFF. The DNA for the CDR3 is TGTGCCAGCAGTAAGCGGACAGGACTTGAAGCTTTCTTT.

The CDR3: CASSSRPGDGYTF. The CDR3, as DNA: TGTGCCAGCAGTTCCCGCCCCGGGGATGGCTACACCTTC. The chain links TRBV12-3 or TRBV12-4 to TRBJ1-2; D is uncertain. V lost 4 bases and J lost 6, with 12 bases in between. CDR3 length: 13 amino acids.